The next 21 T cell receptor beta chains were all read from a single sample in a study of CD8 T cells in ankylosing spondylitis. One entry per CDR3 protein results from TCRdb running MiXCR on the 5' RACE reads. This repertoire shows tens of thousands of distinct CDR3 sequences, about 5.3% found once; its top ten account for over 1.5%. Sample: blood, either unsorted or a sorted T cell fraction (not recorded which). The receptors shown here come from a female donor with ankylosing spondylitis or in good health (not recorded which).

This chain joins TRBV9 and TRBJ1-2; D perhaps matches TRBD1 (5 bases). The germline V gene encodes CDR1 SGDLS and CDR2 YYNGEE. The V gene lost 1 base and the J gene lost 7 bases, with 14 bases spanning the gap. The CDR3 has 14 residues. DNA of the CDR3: TGTGCCAGCAGCGTACAAGCAGGGTCGGGTGGCTACACCTTC. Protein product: CASSVQAGSGGYTF.

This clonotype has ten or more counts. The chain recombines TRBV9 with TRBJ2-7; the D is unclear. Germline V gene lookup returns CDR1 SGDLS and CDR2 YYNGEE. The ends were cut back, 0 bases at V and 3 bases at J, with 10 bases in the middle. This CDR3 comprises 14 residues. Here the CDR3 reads CASSVGMGIYEQYF. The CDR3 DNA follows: TGTGCCAGCAGCGTAGGTATGGGAATCTACGAGCAGTACTTC. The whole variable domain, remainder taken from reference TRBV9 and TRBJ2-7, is DSGVTQTPKHLITATGQRVTLRCSPRSGDLSVYWYQQSLDQGLQFLIQYYNGEERAKGNILERFSAQQFPDLHSELNLSSLELGDSALYFCASSVGMGIYEQYFGPGTRLTVT.

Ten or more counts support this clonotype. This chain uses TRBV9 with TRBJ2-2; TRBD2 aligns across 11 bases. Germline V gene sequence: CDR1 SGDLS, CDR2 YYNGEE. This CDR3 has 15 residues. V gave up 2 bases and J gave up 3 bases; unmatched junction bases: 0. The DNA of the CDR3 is TGTGCCAGCAGCGTGGGACTAGCGGACACCGGGGAGCTGTTTTTT. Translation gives CASSVGLADTGELFF.

The CDR3 DNA follows: TGTGCCAGCAGCCCGCTAGCGGGGAGATACAATGAGCAGTTCTTC. This encodes CASSPLAGRYNEQFF. The rearrangement links TRBV9 to TRBJ2-1, with 9 bases aligning to TRBD2. Trimming at V came to 4 bases and at J to 4 bases, leaving 6 bases not matched to a gene. The CDR3 runs 15 residues. Germline V gives CDR1 SGDLS, CDR2 YYNGEE.

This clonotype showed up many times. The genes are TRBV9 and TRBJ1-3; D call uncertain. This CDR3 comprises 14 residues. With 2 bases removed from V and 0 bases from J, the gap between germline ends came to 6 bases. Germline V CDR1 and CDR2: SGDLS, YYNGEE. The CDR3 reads CASSVQDSGNTIYF. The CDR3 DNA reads TGTGCCAGCAGCGTTCAAGACTCTGGAAACACCATATATTTT.

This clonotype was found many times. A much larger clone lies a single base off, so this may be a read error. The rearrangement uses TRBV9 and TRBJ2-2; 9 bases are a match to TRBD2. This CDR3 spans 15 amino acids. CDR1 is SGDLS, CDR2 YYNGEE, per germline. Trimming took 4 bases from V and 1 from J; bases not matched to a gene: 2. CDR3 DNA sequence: TGTGCCAGCAGCATTAGCGGGGGGAACACCGGGGAGCTGTTTTTT. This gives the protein CASSISGGNTGELFF.

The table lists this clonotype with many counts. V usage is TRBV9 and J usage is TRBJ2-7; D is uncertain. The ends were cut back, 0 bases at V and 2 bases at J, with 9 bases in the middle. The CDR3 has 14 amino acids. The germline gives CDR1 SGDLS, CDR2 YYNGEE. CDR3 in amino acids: CASSVGLSPYEQYF. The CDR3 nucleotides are TGTGCCAGCAGCGTAGGGCTCAGTCCCTACGAGCAGTACTTC.

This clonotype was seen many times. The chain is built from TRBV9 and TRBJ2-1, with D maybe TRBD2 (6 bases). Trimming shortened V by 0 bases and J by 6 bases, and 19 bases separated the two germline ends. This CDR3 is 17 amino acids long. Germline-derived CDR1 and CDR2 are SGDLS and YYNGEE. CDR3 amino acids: CASSVAMAGTAGNEQFF. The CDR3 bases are TGTGCCAGCAGCGTAGCTATGGCCGGGACTGCGGGCAATGAGCAGTTCTTC.

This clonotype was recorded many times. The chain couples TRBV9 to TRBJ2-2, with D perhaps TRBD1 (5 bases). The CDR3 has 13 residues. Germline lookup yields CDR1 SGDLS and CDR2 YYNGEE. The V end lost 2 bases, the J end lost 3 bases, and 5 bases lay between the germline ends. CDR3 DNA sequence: TGTGCCAGCAGCGTCAGGGACACCGGGGAGCTGTTTTTT. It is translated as CASSVRDTGELFF.

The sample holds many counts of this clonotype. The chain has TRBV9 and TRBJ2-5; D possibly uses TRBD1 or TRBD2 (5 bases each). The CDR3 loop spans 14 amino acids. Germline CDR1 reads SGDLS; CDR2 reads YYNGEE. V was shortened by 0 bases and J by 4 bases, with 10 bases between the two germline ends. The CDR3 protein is CASSVGGAGETQYF. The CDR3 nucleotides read TGTGCCAGCAGCGTAGGAGGGGCGGGAGAGACCCAGTACTTC. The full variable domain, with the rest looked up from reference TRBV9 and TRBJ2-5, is DSGVTQTPKHLITATGQRVTLRCSPRSGDLSVYWYQQSLDQGLQFLIQYYNGEERAKGNILERFSAQQFPDLHSELNLSSLELGDSALYFCASSVGGAGETQYFGPGTRLLVL.

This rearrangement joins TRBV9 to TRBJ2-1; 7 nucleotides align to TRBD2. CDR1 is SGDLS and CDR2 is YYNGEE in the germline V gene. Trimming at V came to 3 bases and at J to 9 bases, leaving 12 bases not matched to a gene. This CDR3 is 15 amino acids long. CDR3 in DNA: TGTGCCAGCAGCGCCTCTAGCGGAAGCGAACTTGAGCAGTTCTTC. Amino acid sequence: CASSASSGSELEQFF.

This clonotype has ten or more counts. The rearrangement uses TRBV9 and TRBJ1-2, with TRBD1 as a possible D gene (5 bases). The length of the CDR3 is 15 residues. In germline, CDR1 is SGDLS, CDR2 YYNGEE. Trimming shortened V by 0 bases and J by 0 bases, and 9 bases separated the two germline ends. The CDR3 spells CASSVGRATNYGYTF. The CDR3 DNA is TGTGCCAGCAGCGTAGGCAGGGCAACTAACTATGGCTACACCTTC.

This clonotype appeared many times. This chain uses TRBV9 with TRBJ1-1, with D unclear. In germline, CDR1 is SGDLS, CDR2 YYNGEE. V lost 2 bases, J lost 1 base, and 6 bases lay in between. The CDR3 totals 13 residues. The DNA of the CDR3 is TGTGCCAGCAGCGTGAAGGGGAACACTGAAGCTTTCTTT. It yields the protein CASSVKGNTEAFF.

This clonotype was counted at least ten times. The DNA of the CDR3 is TGTGCCAGCAGCGTTACCGGGACAGGGAACAATGAGCAGTTCTTC. This codes for CASSVTGTGNNEQFF. The genes are TRBV9 and TRBJ2-1; 9 nucleotides line up with TRBD1. V trimming: 2 bases; J trimming: 5 bases; junction bases outside the gene matches: 5. Per germline, CDR1 SGDLS and CDR2 YYNGEE. The CDR3 length is 15 residues. Looking up the rest from reference TRBV9 and TRBJ2-1 gives the full variable domain: DSGVTQTPKHLITATGQRVTLRCSPRSGDLSVYWYQQSLDQGLQFLIQYYNGEERAKGNILERFSAQQFPDLHSELNLSSLELGDSALYFCASSVTGTGNNEQFFGPGTRLTVL.

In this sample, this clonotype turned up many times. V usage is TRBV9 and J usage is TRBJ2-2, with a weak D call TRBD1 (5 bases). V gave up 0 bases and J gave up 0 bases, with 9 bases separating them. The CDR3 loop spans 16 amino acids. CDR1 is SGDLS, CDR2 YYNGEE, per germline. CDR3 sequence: CASSVAGPANTGELFF. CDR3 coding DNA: TGTGCCAGCAGCGTAGCAGGGCCCGCGAACACCGGGGAGCTGTTTTTT.

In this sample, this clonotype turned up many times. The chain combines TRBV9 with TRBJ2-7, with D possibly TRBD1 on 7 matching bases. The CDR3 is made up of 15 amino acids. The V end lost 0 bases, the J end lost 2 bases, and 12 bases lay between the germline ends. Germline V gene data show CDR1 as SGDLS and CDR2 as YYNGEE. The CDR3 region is CASSVGRDSPYEQYF. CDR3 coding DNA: TGTGCCAGCAGCGTAGGGAGGGACAGTCCCTACGAGCAGTACTTC.

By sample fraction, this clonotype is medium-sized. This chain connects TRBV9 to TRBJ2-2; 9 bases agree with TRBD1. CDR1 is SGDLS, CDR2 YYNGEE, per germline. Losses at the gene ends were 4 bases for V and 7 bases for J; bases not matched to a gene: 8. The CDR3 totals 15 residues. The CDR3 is CASSTRTGVGGELFF. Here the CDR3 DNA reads TGTGCCAGCAGCACTCGGACAGGGGTAGGCGGGGAGCTGTTTTTT.

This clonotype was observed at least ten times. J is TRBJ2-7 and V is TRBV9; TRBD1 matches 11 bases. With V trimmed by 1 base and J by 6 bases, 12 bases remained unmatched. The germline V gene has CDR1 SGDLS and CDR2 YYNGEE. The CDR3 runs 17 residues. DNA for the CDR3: TGTGCCAGCAGCGTAAGTTCGGACAGGGGGCCGAGTGGCGAGCAGTACTTC. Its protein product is CASSVSSDRGPSGEQYF.

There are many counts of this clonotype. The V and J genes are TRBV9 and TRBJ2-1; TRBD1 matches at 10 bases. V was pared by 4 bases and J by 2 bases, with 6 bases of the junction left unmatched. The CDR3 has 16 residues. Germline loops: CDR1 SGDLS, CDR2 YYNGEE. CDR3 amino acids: CASSPSTGGTYNEQFF. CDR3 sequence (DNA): TGTGCCAGCAGCCCCTCGACAGGGGGCACCTACAATGAGCAGTTCTTC.

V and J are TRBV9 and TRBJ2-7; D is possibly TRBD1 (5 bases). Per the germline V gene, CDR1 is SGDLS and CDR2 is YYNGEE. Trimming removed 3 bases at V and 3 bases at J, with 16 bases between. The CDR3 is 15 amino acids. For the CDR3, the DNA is TGTGCCAGCAGCGCGCGACCGGGCCAGGGCTACGAGCAGTACTTC. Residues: CASSARPGQGYEQYF.

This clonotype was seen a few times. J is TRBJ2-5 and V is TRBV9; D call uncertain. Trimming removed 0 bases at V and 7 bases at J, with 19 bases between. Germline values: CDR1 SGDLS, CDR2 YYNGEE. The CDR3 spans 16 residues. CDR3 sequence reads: CASSVEVVGSPRTQYF. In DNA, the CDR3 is TGTGCCAGCAGCGTAGAGGTCGTGGGCAGCCCGAGGACCCAGTACTTC. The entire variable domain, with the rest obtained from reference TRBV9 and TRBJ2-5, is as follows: DSGVTQTPKHLITATGQRVTLRCSPRSGDLSVYWYQQSLDQGLQFLIQYYNGEERAKGNILERFSAQQFPDLHSELNLSSLELGDSALYFCASSVEVVGSPRTQYFGPGTRLLVL.